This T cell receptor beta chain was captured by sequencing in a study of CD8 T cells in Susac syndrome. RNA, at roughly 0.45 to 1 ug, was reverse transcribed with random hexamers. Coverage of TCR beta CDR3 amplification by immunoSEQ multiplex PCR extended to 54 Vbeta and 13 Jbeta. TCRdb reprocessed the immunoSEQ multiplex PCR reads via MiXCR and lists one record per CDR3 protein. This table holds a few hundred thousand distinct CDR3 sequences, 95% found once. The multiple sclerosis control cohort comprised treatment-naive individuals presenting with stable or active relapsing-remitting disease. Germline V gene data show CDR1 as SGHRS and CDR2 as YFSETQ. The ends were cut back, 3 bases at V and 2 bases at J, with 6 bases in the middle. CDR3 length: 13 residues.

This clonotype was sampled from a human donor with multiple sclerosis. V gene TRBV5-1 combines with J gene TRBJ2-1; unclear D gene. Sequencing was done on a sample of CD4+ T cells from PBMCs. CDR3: CASSSDTYNEQFF. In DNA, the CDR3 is TGCGCCAGCAGCTCAGACACCTACAATGAGCAGTTCTTC. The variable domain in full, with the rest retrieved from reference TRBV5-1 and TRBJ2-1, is KAGVTQTPRYLIKTRGQQVTLSCSPISGHRSVSWYQQTPGQGLQFLFEYFSETQRNKGNFPGRFSGRQFSNSRSEMNVSTLELGDSALYLCASSSDTYNEQFFGPGTRLTVL.